The 32 T cell receptor beta chains presented below share a single source sample, sequenced in a study of tumor-infiltrating lymphocytes in localized non-small cell lung cancer. The table came from immunoSEQ multiplex PCR; TCRdb's copy has only in-frame clones and leaves some out. The data contain fewer than 15,000 clones, about 70% of them seen just once; the ten biggest clones take up approximately 10%. Sequenced sample: uninvolved lung tissue not adjacent to the tumor. The source of these receptors is a human donor with non-small cell lung cancer.

V gene TRBV4-3 combines with J gene TRBJ2-5, with 8 bases lining up with TRBD2. With 0 bases clipped from V and 4 bases from J, the junction kept 10 bases outside the gene matches. Germline V gene data show CDR1 as LGHNA and CDR2 as YSLEER. The CDR3 extends over 17 amino acids. In nucleotides, the CDR3 is TGCGCCAGCAGCCAAGATGGGACACTAGCGGATCGAGAGACCCAGTACTTC. Its protein is CASSQDGTLADRETQYF.

V is TRBV5-1 and J is TRBJ2-5, with D possibly called TRBD1 or TRBD2 (5 bases each). V was clipped by 2 bases and J by 5 bases, with 16 bases between them. Germline V CDR1 and CDR2: SGHRS, YFSETQ. This CDR3 comprises 15 residues. CDR3 DNA: TGCGCCAGCAGCTTACTAGGGACGGATTTGGAGACCCAGTACTTC. Encoded protein: CASSLLGTDLETQYF. Complete variable domain (other parts from reference TRBV5-1 and TRBJ2-5): KAGVTQTPRYLIKTRGQQVTLSCSPISGHRSVSWYQQTPGQGLQFLFEYFSETQRNKGNFPGRFSGRQFSNSRSEMNVSTLELGDSALYLCASSLLGTDLETQYFGPGTRLLVL.

This sequence joins TRBV4-3 and TRBJ2-1; D could derive from TRBD1 or TRBD2 (5 bases each). The germline gives CDR1 LGHNA, CDR2 YSLEER. The CDR3 is made up of 15 amino acids. The germline V and J ends were trimmed by 4 bases and 0 bases, with 10 bases remaining between them. CDR3 nucleotides: TGCGCCAGCAGCCTAAGGGACGGCTCCTACAATGAGCAGTTCTTC. Translated: CASSLRDGSYNEQFF.

This clone was detected only a few times. This chain joins TRBV5-1 and TRBJ1-1, with D hard to call. The V end lost 0 bases, the J end lost 4 bases, and 13 bases lay between the germline ends. There are 15 residues in the CDR3. The germline V gene has CDR1 SGHRS and CDR2 YFSETQ. CDR3 nucleotide sequence: TGCGCCAGCAGCTTGGTTGGGAGTGGACCCACTGAAGCTTTCTTT. This translates into CASSLVGSGPTEAFF. Variable domain in full (rest from reference TRBV5-1 and TRBJ1-1): KAGVTQTPRYLIKTRGQQVTLSCSPISGHRSVSWYQQTPGQGLQFLFEYFSETQRNKGNFPGRFSGRQFSNSRSEMNVSTLELGDSALYLCASSLVGSGPTEAFFGQGTRLTVV.

This chain joins TRBV5-1 and TRBJ1-1; D call uncertain. Trimming took 4 bases from V and 6 from J, leaving 13 bases between them. Germline V gene lookup returns CDR1 SGHRS and CDR2 YFSETQ. CDR3 size: 13 residues. The CDR3: CASSPLRTAEAFF. The CDR3 DNA reads as TGCGCCAGCAGCCCCCTTCGTACCGCTGAAGCTTTCTTT.

CDR3 sequence (DNA): TGTGCCAGCTCACCCGGGGCACAGGGGGGCTACACCTTC. This encodes CASSPGAQGGYTF. This chain links TRBV18 with TRBJ1-2, with 7 bases lining up with TRBD1. CDR3 length: 13 amino acids. V shed 3 bases and J 8 bases; nucleotides not matched to a gene: 6. Germline-derived CDR1 and CDR2 are KGHSH and LQKENI.

By share, this clone ranks as medium-sized (0.01 to 0.1%). The CDR3 loop is CASSEWEYEQYF. DNA for the CDR3: TGTGCCAGCAGTGAATGGGAATACGAGCAGTACTTC. The gene calls are TRBV6-1 and TRBJ2-7; D is undetermined. Trimming left V 2 bases short and J 4 bases short, with 6 bases between. The germline V gene has CDR1 MNHNS and CDR2 SASEGT. This CDR3 contains 12 residues.

This sequence joins TRBV5-6 and TRBJ2-6, with D perhaps TRBD2 (7 bases). Trimming took off 0 bases at V and 5 bases at J, with 12 bases between the two ends. The CDR3 covers 16 residues. Germline V gene lookup returns CDR1 SGHDT and CDR2 YYEEEE. CDR3 in DNA: TGTGCCAGCAGCTTGGAGGGGGGGGGCTGGGCCAACGTCCTGACTTTC. Translation: CASSLEGGGWANVLTF.

The chain has TRBV19 and TRBJ1-1; D might be TRBD1 (5 bases). CDR1 LNHDA and CDR2 SQIVND come from the germline V gene (reference sequence). Trimming removed 4 bases from V and 5 bases from J, with 23 bases in between. The CDR3 sequence is 17 residues long. CDR3 sequence: CASSKGTGLNPGTEAFF. The CDR3 region has the DNA TGTGCCAGTAGTAAGGGGACGGGTTTGAATCCGGGGACTGAAGCTTTCTTT.

The CDR3 reads CASSLLAGGRVQYF. Here the CDR3 DNA reads TGTGCCAGCAGCTTACTAGCGGGCGGGCGAGTGCAGTACTTC. V gene TRBV7-2 combines with J gene TRBJ2-7; 8 bases align to TRBD2. Losses at the gene ends were 2 bases for V and 9 bases for J; bases not matched to a gene: 9. The germline gives CDR1 SGHTA, CDR2 FQGNSA. The CDR3 is made up of 14 amino acids.

This clone has only a few counts. The CDR3 nucleotides are TGTGCCAGCAGTTACTCGGCAGGGGGCGTCACCTACGAGCAGTACTTC. The encoded protein is CASSYSAGGVTYEQYF. J is TRBJ2-7 and V is TRBV6-5; 8 nucleotides align to TRBD1. CDR1 and CDR2 (germline): MNHEY, SVGAGI. The V gene end was trimmed by 0 bases and the J gene end by 2 bases; junction bases not matched to a gene: 6. The CDR3 length is 16 residues.

CDR3 sequence (DNA): TGTGCCAGCAGCCCCTTAGCGGGAGGCGCATACAATGAGCAGTTCTTC. It specifies CASSPLAGGAYNEQFF. The chain carries TRBV7-9 and TRBJ2-1; TRBD2 aligns across 10 bases. CDR1 and CDR2 (germline): SEHNR, FQNEAQ (reference sequence). The CDR3 extends over 16 amino acids. With 5 bases clipped from V and 4 bases from J, the junction kept 8 bases outside the gene matches.

The chain carries TRBV11-2 and TRBJ2-5; 13 positions agree with TRBD2. The V segment lost 6 bases and the J segment 4 bases; nucleotides outside the gene matches: 8. The length of the CDR3 is 16 residues. Germline values: CDR1 SGHAT, CDR2 FQNNGV. The CDR3 sequence: CASSSGLAGARETQYF. The CDR3 DNA reads TGTGCCAGCAGTTCAGGACTAGCGGGGGCGAGAGAGACCCAGTACTTC.

The chain recombines TRBV2 with TRBJ2-7, with D possibly matching TRBD2 (5 bases). Trimming removed 5 bases at V and 0 bases at J, with 14 bases between. Germline lookup yields CDR1 SNHLY and CDR2 FYNNEI. The CDR3 is made up of 15 amino acids. CDR3 in DNA: TGTGCCAGCAGTCTTTCAGCGGCCAGCTCCTACGAGCAGTACTTC. This gives the protein CASSLSAASSYEQYF.

This clone is labeled as medium-sized (0.01 to 0.1%). The chain employs TRBV10-1 and TRBJ2-3; D unresolved. Trimming pared 5 bases from V and 0 bases from J, leaving 9 bases between. CDR1 and CDR2 from the germline V gene are WNHNN and SYGVQD (reference sequence). The CDR3 is 14 amino acids. The CDR3 DNA is TGCGCCAGCAGTCCCTCGGCTAGCACAGATACGCAGTATTTT. Encoded protein: CASSPSASTDTQYF.

This clone was seen only a few times. The CDR3 sequence is CASSLARGQETQYF. The CDR3 nucleotides are TGTGCCAGCAGCTTGGCTAGGGGCCAAGAGACCCAGTACTTC. The chain combines TRBV7-2 with TRBJ2-5; possibly TRBD1 for D (5 bases). The CDR3 runs to 14 residues. Trimming removed 3 bases at V and 1 base at J, with 9 bases between. Germline CDR1 is SGHTA and CDR2 is FQGNSA.

This rearrangement joins TRBV5-6 to TRBJ2-3; 13 bases agree with TRBD2. V lost 3 bases and J lost 2; bases outside the gene matches: 9. The CDR3 has 18 amino acids. From germline, CDR1 is SGHDT and CDR2 YYEEEE. CDR3 in amino acids: CASSSTGTSGEITDTQYF. CDR3 nucleotide sequence: TGTGCCAGCAGCTCGACCGGGACTAGCGGGGAAATCACAGATACGCAGTATTTT.

This clone was detected only a few times. The rearrangement links TRBV28 to TRBJ1-3; D is uncertain. Trimming stripped 3 bases from V and 5 bases from J, with 11 bases between. Germline V CDR1 and CDR2: MDHEN, SYDVKM. The CDR3 consists of 14 residues. The CDR3 DNA follows: TGTGCCAGCAGTTTGAGGGAGGGTCGAAACACCATATATTTT. This translates into CASSLREGRNTIYF.

This clone was seen a handful of times. The chain links TRBV4-1 to TRBJ2-7; TRBD1 aligns across 8 bases. The CDR3 extends over 16 amino acids. Germline values: CDR1 MGHRA, CDR2 YSYEKL. Germline trimming cut 0 bases from V and 0 bases from J; bases unmatched to any gene: 4. The CDR3 sequence: CASSQERTGLSYEQYF. CDR3 bases: TGCGCCAGCAGCCAAGAGAGGACAGGGCTCTCCTACGAGCAGTACTTC.

The V call is TRBV5-3, the J call TRBJ2-5, with TRBD1 matching 7 bases. TRBV5-3 is sorted into the ORF group, with uncertain function. The CDR3 has 17 residues. Trimming cost V 0 bases and J 1 base; bases outside gene matches: 9. The CDR3 DNA sequence: TGTGCCAGAAGCTTGGTTTCAGGGGACAGATCCCAAGAGACCCAGTACTTC. It specifies CARSLVSGDRSQETQYF.

This chain links TRBV27 with TRBJ1-2, with 9 bases identical to TRBD1. Germline V lookup: CDR1 MNHEY, CDR2 SMNVEV (reference sequence). The junction had 7 bases not matched to a gene; V was cut back by 5 bases and J by 3 bases. The CDR3 length is 15 residues. This CDR3 is CASSPHRDRDYGYTF. DNA of the CDR3: TGTGCCAGCAGTCCTCACAGGGACAGGGACTATGGCTACACCTTC.

This rearrangement joins TRBV13 to TRBJ1-1; 7 positions match TRBD1. The CDR3 runs 15 residues. In germline, CDR1 is PRHDT, CDR2 FYEKMQ (reference sequence). Trimming cost V 6 bases and J 0 bases; bases outside gene matches: 7. This CDR3 is CASRPRGGLNTEAFF. The CDR3 DNA reads as TGTGCCAGCAGGCCCAGAGGGGGCCTGAACACTGAAGCTTTCTTT.

This sequence joins TRBV28 and TRBJ2-3; 9 bases match TRBD2. This CDR3 comprises 14 residues. The germline V gene has CDR1 MDHEN and CDR2 SYDVKM. Germline trimming cut 3 bases from V and 3 bases from J; bases unmatched to any gene: 1. CDR3 sequence (DNA): TGTGCCAGCAGTTTCCTAGCGGGGACAGATACGCAGTATTTT. Its protein product is CASSFLAGTDTQYF.

This chain uses TRBV6-6 with TRBJ1-2; D call uncertain. Germline V CDR1 and CDR2: MNHNY, SVGAGI (reference sequence). The CDR3 is made up of 13 amino acids. The V gene lost 4 bases and the J gene lost 3 bases, with 9 bases spanning the gap. The CDR3, as DNA: TGTGCCAGCAGTTTAGGACCTTACTATGGCTACACCTTC. It encodes CASSLGPYYGYTF.

The gene calls are TRBV11-2 and TRBJ2-1, with D maybe TRBD2 (6 bases). Trimming removed 5 bases at V and 3 bases at J, with 8 bases between. Germline V gene data show CDR1 as SGHAT and CDR2 as FQNNGV. The CDR3 extends over 13 amino acids. The CDR3 coding sequence is TGTGCCAGCAGCATGGGACTCTACAATGAGCAGTTCTTC. Amino acids: CASSMGLYNEQFF.

This clone was observed a few times. The chain combines TRBV20-1 with TRBJ1-1, with D maybe TRBD1 (6 bases). The CDR3 sequence is 11 residues long. The germline gives CDR1 DFQATT, CDR2 SNEGSKA (reference sequence). Between the trimmed V and J ends, which lost 4 bases and 11 bases, there was a span of 14 bases. CDR3 nucleotides: TGCAGTGCTAACAGGGAACTCTGGGCTTTCTTT. It codes for CSANRELWAFF.

By proportion, this clone is medium-sized (0.01 to 0.1%). At the DNA level, this CDR3 is encoded by other sequences in the same sample as well. J is TRBJ1-6 and V is TRBV6-5; D is undetermined. The germline CDR1 and CDR2 sequences are MNHEY and SVGAGI. Trimming shortened V by 0 bases and J by 6 bases, and 9 bases separated the two germline ends. This CDR3 is built from 15 residues. The CDR3 DNA sequence: TGTGCCAGCAGTTACTCGCGTCAGCTTAATTCACCCCTCCACTTT. Translation gives CASSYSRQLNSPLHF.

This clone appeared a few times. This chain joins TRBV7-9 and TRBJ1-6; 9 nucleotides line up with TRBD1. Germline CDR1 reads SEHNR; CDR2 reads FQNEAQ (reference sequence). This CDR3 contains 15 residues. Trimming removed 5 bases from V and 8 bases from J; junction bases left unmatched: 7. The CDR3 here is CASSGGQGVDSPLHF. The CDR3 DNA reads TGTGCCAGCAGCGGGGGACAGGGAGTTGATTCACCCCTCCACTTT.

This clone was found once. The CDR3 sequence is CASRDGRGGNSPLHF. The CDR3 DNA reads as TGTGCCAGCAGGGACGGGCGAGGGGGGAATTCACCCCTCCACTTT. The chain employs TRBV2 and TRBJ1-6, with D possibly TRBD1 on 6 matching bases. V was clipped by 6 bases and J by 7 bases, with 16 bases between them. CDR1 SNHLY and CDR2 FYNNEI come from the germline V gene. The CDR3 consists of 15 residues.

The DNA of the CDR3 is TGTGCCAGCAGTGAAGTCGAACTCTACGAGCAGTACTTC. Translation gives CASSEVELYEQYF. The chain has TRBV6-5 and TRBJ2-7; D gene uncertain. The CDR3 length is 13 residues. The V end was cut by 5 bases, the J end by 3 bases, with 11 bases between. Germline V gene sequence: CDR1 MNHEY, CDR2 SVGAGI.

Only one count was recorded for this clone. The chain is built from TRBV7-2 and TRBJ2-7, with a weak D call TRBD2 (6 bases). This CDR3 spans 14 amino acids. The germline V gene encodes CDR1 SGHTA and CDR2 FQGNSA. V dropped 2 bases and J dropped 6 bases, with 14 bases sitting between them. CDR3 in amino acids: CASSLSGEVGEQYF. The CDR3 region has the DNA TGTGCCAGCAGCTTATCCGGGGAGGTTGGCGAGCAGTACTTC.

This rearrangement joins TRBV7-2 to TRBJ1-1; TRBD1 matches 7 bases. After removal of 3 bases from V and 3 bases from J, the junction contained 1 base not matched to a gene. Germline CDR1 and CDR2: SGHTA and FQGNSA. The CDR3 loop spans 13 amino acids. CDR3 amino acids: CASSFDRDTEAFF. In nucleotides, the CDR3 is TGTGCCAGCAGCTTCGACAGGGACACTGAAGCTTTCTTT. Using reference TRBV7-2 and TRBJ1-1 for the parts outside the CDR3, the full variable domain is GAGVSQSPSNKVTEKGKDVELRCDPISGHTALYWYRQSLGQGLEFLIYFQGNSAPDKSGLPSDRFSAERTGGSVSTLTIQRTQQEDSAVYLCASSFDRDTEAFFGQGTRLTVV.